A single sample gave rise to the 18 T cell receptor beta chains below, sequenced in a study of blood T cells in healthy people across ages. A sample-barcoded 5' primer and a J-beta primer mix were used in a second PCR of about 6 to 12 cycles. Using its own MiXCR run on the 5' RACE reads, TCRdb lists one record per CDR3 protein. This sample carries around 820,000 distinct CDR3 sequences, about 25% of them seen once, and the ten largest clones take under 4.5%. The same sample was also studied in work on T cells of mothers and their children.

Sample: blood. These receptors were obtained from a boy between 5 and 17 years old in good health.

The table lists this clonotype with a few counts. CDR3 bases: TGCGCCAGCAGCCAAGCTGGGGGCGCTAACTATGGCTACACCTTC. This gives the protein CASSQAGGANYGYTF. V is TRBV4-1 and J is TRBJ1-2; TRBD1 might be the D (6 bases). V shed 1 base and J shed 0 bases, with 9 bases lying between them. Germline lookup yields CDR1 MGHRA and CDR2 YSYEKL. The CDR3 totals 15 residues.

This clonotype has more than one count but fewer than ten. This chain joins TRBV5-1 and TRBJ2-7; D may be TRBD1 (6 bases). Trimming removed 2 bases from V and 3 bases from J, with 15 bases in between. The CDR3 extends over 15 amino acids. Germline lookup yields CDR1 SGHRS and CDR2 YFSETQ. CDR3 DNA sequence: TGCGCCAGCAGCTTCGACAGGCCAATACTCTACGAGCAGTACTTC. It encodes CASSFDRPILYEQYF.

V usage is TRBV11-2 and J usage is TRBJ2-3; D may correspond to TRBD1 or TRBD2 (5 bases each). The germline V gene has CDR1 SGHAT and CDR2 FQNNGV. The V end was cut by 0 bases, the J end by 2 bases, with 9 bases between. The CDR3 extends over 15 amino acids. CDR3 residues: CASSLDGTTTDTQYF. The CDR3 DNA reads TGTGCCAGCAGCTTAGATGGGACCACCACAGATACGCAGTATTTT.

This clonotype has a handful of counts. The genes are TRBV29-1 and TRBJ2-6, with TRBD2 matching 7 bases. CDR1 and CDR2 from the germline V gene are SQVTM and ANQGSEA. The CDR3 spans 15 residues. V lost 4 bases and J lost 0; bases outside the gene matches: 3. The CDR3 nucleotides read TGCAGCGTTGTCGGCGGGAGCTCTGGGGCCAACGTCCTGACTTTC. Translated, it gives CSVVGGSSGANVLTF. The whole variable domain, filled in from reference TRBV29-1 and TRBJ2-6, reads SAVISQKPSRDICQRGTSLTIQCQVDSQVTMMFWYRQQPGQSLTLIATANQGSEATYESGFVIDKFPISRPNLTFSTLTVSNMSPEDSSIYLCSVVGGSSGANVLTFGAGSRLTVL.

The chain has TRBV7-3 and TRBJ2-3; 7 bases align to TRBD2. With 3 bases clipped from V and 1 base from J, the junction kept 4 bases outside the gene matches. This CDR3 region has 15 residues. The V gene's germline CDR1 is SGHTA and CDR2 FQGTGA. CDR3 protein: CASSLGSGGTDTQYF. The CDR3 region has the DNA TGTGCCAGCAGCTTGGGAAGCGGGGGCACAGATACGCAGTATTTT.

The CDR3 DNA reads TGCGCCAGCAGCCCGCGGCCAGGGGAGGGCTATGGCTACACCTTC. This translates into CASSPRPGEGYGYTF. The chain joins TRBV5-1 to TRBJ1-2, with a weak D call TRBD1 (6 bases). Germline loops: CDR1 SGHRS, CDR2 YFSETQ. This CDR3 is 15 amino acids long. V lost 4 bases and J lost 4, with 17 bases in between.

The V and J genes are TRBV6-6 and TRBJ2-2; a possible D gene is TRBD2 (6 bases). CDR1 and CDR2 from the germline V gene are MNHNY and SVGAGI (reference sequence). This CDR3 spans 15 amino acids. V was shortened by 5 bases and J by 2 bases, with 12 bases between the two germline ends. The CDR3 nucleotides are TGTGCCAGCAGTGAGACGGGAGAAAACACCGGGGAGCTGTTTTTT. It encodes CASSETGENTGELFF.

This clonotype came up a few times. V and J are TRBV3-1 and TRBJ2-2, with 10 nucleotides matching TRBD2. This CDR3 region has 16 residues. Germline V lookup: CDR1 LGHDT, CDR2 YNNKEL (reference sequence). The V gene end was trimmed by 3 bases and the J gene end by 6 bases; junction bases not matched to a gene: 7. In DNA form, the CDR3 reads TGTGCCAGCAGCCATCCCGGACTAGCGGCGGCCGGGGAGCTGTTTTTT. It yields the protein CASSHPGLAAAGELFF.

For this clonotype: Mismatch with germline at one junction end may stem from a read error. This rearrangement joins TRBV12-3 or TRBV12-4 to TRBJ1-2; D might be TRBD1 (5 bases). The CDR3 has 14 residues. The CDR3 DNA reads TGTGCCAGCAGTATGGACATGGGTGTCTATGGCTATACCTTC. Protein product: CASSMDMGVYGYTF.

A word on this clonotype: A read error may produce the germline difference seen at one junction end. The chain links TRBV12-3 or TRBV12-4 to TRBJ2-5, with D hard to call. The CDR3 consists of 11 residues. CDR3 region: CASSLARIAFF. CDR3 coding DNA: TGTGCCAGCAGTTTAGCGCGAATAGCTTTCTTC.

This clonotype was seen more than once but under ten times. The chain joins TRBV7-2 to TRBJ2-5; 9 bases agree with TRBD2. Germline CDR1 and CDR2: SGHTA and FQGNSA. Trimming removed 1 base from V and 1 base from J; junction bases left unmatched: 4. This CDR3 is 16 amino acids long. This CDR3 reads CASSLVPAGGQETQYF. The CDR3 nucleotides are TGTGCCAGCAGCTTAGTACCAGCGGGGGGCCAAGAGACCCAGTACTTC.

This clonotype was counted a single time. The chain joins TRBV12-3 or TRBV12-4 to TRBJ2-1, with 12 bases identical to TRBD2. The CDR3 is 16 amino acids. The V segment lost 5 bases and the J segment 4 bases; nucleotides outside the gene matches: 6. The CDR3 loop reads CASSLRGLAGYNEQFF. The CDR3 nucleotides are TGTGCCAGCAGTCTTAGGGGACTAGCGGGTTACAATGAGCAGTTCTTC.

This rearrangement joins TRBV25-1 to TRBJ2-5; perhaps TRBD2 as D (6 bases). The CDR3 runs 12 residues. V was shortened by 7 bases and J by 4 bases, with 10 bases between the two germline ends. Per germline, CDR1 MGHDK and CDR2 SYGVNS. CDR3 in DNA: TGTGCCAGCAAGGGACTTAGAGAGACCCAGTACTTC. Amino acid sequence: CASKGLRETQYF.

V and J are TRBV28 and TRBJ2-5; D perhaps matches TRBD1 (5 bases). Germline values: CDR1 MDHEN, CDR2 SYDVKM. This CDR3 is 14 amino acids long. Trimming pared 4 bases from V and 2 bases from J, leaving 11 bases between. The CDR3: CASSSKGNQETQYF. The CDR3 DNA reads as TGTGCCAGCAGTTCTAAGGGGAATCAAGAGACCCAGTACTTC.

This clonotype was observed a handful of times. V and J are TRBV2 and TRBJ2-2; 9 bases match TRBD1. This CDR3 is 13 amino acids long. The V segment lost 10 bases and the J segment 7 bases; nucleotides outside the gene matches: 7. Germline V gives CDR1 SNHLY, CDR2 FYNNEI. As DNA, the CDR3 is TGTGCCACAACAGGGGGCGACGGCGGGGAGCTGTTTTTT. Amino acid sequence: CATTGGDGGELFF. Variable domain in full (rest from reference TRBV2 and TRBJ2-2): EPEVTQTPSHQVTQMGQEVILRCVPISNHLYFYWYRQILGQKVEFLVSFYNNEISEKSEIFDDQFSVERPDGSNFTLKIRSTKLEDSAMYFCATTGGDGGELFFGEGSRLTVL.

Concerning this clonotype itself: The junction shows a germline mismatch at one end, possibly a read error. The chain carries TRBV7-9 and TRBJ1-1; D is perhaps TRBD1 (6 bases). The CDR3 extends over 15 amino acids. Germline lookup yields CDR1 SEHNR and CDR2 FQNEAQ (reference sequence). The CDR3 region has the DNA TGTGCCAGCAGCACAGGGTCTCCGATGAACACTGAGGCTTTCTTT. Translation gives CASSTGSPMNTEAFF.

This clonotype showed up just a few times. The gene calls are TRBV28 and TRBJ1-4; weak D call: TRBD1 (5 bases). The CDR3 sequence is 18 residues long. With 6 bases removed from V and 2 bases from J, the gap between germline ends came to 22 bases. CDR1 is MDHEN and CDR2 is SYDVKM in the germline V gene. The CDR3 region has the DNA TGTGCCAGCAGCCTAAGAAGGGGTTTGGGTGTGACTAATGAAAAACTGTTTTTT. Translating gives CASSLRRGLGVTNEKLFF.

The rearrangement links TRBV20-1 to TRBJ2-7; D unclear. V lost 2 bases, J lost 2 bases, and 13 bases lay in between. There are 14 residues in the CDR3. CDR1 is DFQATT, CDR2 SNEGSKA, per germline (reference sequence). This chain's CDR3 is CSARSPTSTYEQYF. The CDR3 nucleotides are TGCAGTGCTAGAAGTCCGACGTCCACCTACGAGCAGTACTTC.